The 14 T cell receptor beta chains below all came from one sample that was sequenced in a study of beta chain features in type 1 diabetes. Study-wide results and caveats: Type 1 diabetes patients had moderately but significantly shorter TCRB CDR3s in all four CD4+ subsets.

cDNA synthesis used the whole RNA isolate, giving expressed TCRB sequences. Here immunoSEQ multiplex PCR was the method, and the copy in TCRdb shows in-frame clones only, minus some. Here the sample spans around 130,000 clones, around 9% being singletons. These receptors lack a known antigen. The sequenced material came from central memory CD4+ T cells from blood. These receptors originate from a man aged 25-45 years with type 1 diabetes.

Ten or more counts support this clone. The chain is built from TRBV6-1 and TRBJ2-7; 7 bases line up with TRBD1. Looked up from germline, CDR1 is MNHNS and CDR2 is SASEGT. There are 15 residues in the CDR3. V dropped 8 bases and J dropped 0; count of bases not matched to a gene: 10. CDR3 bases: TGTGCCAGCTTACCAGACAGGGCATCCTCCTACGAGCAGTACTTC. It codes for CASLPDRASSYEQYF.

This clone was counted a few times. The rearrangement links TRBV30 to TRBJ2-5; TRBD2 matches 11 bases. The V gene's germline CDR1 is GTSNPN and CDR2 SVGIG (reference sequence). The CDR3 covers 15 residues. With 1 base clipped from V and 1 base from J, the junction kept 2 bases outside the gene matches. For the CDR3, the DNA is TGTGCCTGGAGTGGACTAGCGGGGTTCCAAGAGACCCAGTACTTC. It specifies CAWSGLAGFQETQYF.

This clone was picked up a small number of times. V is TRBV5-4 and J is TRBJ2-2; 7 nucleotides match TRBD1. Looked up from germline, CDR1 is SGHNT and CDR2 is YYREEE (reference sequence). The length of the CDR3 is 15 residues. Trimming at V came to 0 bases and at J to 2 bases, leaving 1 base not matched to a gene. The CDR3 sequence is CASSLGQGNTGELFF. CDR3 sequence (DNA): TGTGCCAGCAGCTTGGGACAGGGAAACACCGGGGAGCTGTTTTTT.

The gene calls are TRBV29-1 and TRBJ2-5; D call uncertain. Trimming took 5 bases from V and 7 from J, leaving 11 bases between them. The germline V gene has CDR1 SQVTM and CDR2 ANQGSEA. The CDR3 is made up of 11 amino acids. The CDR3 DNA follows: TGCAGCGTTCGCCGGTCCGGGACCCAGTACTTC. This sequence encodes CSVRRSGTQYF.

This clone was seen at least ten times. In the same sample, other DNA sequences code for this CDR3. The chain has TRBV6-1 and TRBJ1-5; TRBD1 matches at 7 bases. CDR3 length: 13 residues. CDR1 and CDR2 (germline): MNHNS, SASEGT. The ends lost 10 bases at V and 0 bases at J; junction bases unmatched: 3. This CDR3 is CATTGNSNQPQHF. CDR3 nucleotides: TGTGCCACGACAGGGAATAGCAATCAGCCCCAGCATTTT.

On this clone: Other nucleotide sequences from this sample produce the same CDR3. This CDR3 reads CASSFTSGGEETQYF. The CDR3, as DNA: TGTGCCAGCAGCTTTACTAGCGGGGGGGAAGAGACCCAGTACTTC. The V gene is TRBV11-2, the J gene TRBJ2-5, with TRBD2 identical over 13 bases. The CDR3 totals 15 residues. Per the germline V gene, CDR1 is SGHAT and CDR2 is FQNNGV. The junction had 1 base not matched to a gene; V was cut back by 3 bases and J by 3 bases. Variable domain in full (rest from reference TRBV11-2 and TRBJ2-5): EAGVAQSPRYKIIEKRQSVAFWCNPISGHATLYWYQQILGQGPKLLIQFQNNGVVDDSQLPKDRFSAERLKGVDSTLKIQPAKLEDSAVYLCASSFTSGGEETQYFGPGTRLLVL.

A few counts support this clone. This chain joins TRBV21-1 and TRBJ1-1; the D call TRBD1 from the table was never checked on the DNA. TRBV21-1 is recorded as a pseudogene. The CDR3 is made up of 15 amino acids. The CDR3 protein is CASSKGAGLATEAFF. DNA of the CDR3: TGTGCCAGCAGCAAAGGAGCAGGGCTTGCCACTGAAGCTTTCTTT.

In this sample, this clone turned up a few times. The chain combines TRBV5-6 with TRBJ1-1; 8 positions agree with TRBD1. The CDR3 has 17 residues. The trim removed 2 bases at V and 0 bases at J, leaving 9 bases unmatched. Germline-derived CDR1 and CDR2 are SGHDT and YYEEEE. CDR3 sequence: CASSLRTGGFMNTEAFF. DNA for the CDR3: TGTGCCAGCAGCTTACGAACAGGGGGTTTCATGAACACTGAAGCTTTCTTT.

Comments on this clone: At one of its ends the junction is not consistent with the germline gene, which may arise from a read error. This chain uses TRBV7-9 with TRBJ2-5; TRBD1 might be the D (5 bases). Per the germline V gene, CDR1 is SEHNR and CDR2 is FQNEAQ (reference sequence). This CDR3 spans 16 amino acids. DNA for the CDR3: TGCGCCAGCAGCCAAGATCTGCAGGGTGTATCGGAGACCCAGTACTTC. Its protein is CASSQDLQGVSETQYF.

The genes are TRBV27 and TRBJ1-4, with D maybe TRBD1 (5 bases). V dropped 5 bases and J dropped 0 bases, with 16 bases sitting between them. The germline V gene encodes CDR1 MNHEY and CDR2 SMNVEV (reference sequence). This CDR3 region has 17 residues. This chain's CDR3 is CASSRKVTGATNEKLFF. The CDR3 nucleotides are TGTGCCAGCAGTCGAAAAGTCACAGGTGCAACTAATGAAAAACTGTTTTTT.

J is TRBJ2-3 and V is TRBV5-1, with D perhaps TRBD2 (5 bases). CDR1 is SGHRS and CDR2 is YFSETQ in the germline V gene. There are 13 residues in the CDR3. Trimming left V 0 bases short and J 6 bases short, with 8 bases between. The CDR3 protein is CASSLAGEDTQYF. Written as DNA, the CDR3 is TGCGCCAGCAGCTTGGCCGGGGAGGATACGCAGTATTTT.

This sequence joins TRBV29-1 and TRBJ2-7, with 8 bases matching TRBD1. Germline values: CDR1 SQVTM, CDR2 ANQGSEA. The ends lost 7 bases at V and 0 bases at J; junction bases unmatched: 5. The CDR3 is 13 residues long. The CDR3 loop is CSACGTGSYEQYF. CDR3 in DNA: TGCAGCGCCTGCGGGACAGGCTCCTACGAGCAGTACTTC.

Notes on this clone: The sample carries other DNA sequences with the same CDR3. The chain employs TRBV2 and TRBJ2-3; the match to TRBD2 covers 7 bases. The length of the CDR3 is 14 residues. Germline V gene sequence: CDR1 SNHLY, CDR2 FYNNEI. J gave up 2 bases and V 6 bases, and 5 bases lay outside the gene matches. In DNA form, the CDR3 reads TGTGCCAGCAGAGCTAGCGGTTACACAGATACGCAGTATTTT. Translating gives CASRASGYTDTQYF.

The CDR3 is CASSIGSSRQETQYF. The DNA for the CDR3 is TGTGCCAGCTCAATCGGTAGCAGCCGCCAAGAGACCCAGTACTTC. The chain carries TRBV7-2 and TRBJ2-5; no clear D. The CDR3 loop spans 15 amino acids. Trimming left V 8 bases short and J 1 base short, with 17 bases between. Germline-derived CDR1 and CDR2 are SGHTA and FQGNSA.